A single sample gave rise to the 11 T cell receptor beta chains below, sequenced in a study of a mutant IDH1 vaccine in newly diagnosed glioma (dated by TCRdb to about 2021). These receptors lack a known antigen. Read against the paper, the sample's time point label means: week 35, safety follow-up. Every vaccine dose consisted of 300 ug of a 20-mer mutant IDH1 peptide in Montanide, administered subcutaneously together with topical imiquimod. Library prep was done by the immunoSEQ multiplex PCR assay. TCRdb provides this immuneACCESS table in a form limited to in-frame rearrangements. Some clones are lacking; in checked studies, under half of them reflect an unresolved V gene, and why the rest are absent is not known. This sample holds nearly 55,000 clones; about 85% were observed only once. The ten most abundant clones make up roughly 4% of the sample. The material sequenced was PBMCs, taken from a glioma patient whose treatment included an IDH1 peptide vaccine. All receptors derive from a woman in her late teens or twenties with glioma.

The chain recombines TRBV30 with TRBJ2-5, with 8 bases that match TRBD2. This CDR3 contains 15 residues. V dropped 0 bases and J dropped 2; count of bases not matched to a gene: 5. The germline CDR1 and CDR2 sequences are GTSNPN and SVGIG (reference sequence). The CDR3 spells CAWSVRGGAQETQYF. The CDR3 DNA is TGTGCCTGGAGTGTACGGGGGGGGGCACAAGAGACCCAGTACTTC.

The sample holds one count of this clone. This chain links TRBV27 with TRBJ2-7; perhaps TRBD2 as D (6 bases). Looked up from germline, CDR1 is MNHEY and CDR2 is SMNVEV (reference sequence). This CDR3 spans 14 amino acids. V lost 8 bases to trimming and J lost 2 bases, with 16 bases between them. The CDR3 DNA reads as TGTGCCAGCCTCGGGGGAACCGGACCCTACGAGCAGTACTTC. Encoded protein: CASLGGTGPYEQYF.

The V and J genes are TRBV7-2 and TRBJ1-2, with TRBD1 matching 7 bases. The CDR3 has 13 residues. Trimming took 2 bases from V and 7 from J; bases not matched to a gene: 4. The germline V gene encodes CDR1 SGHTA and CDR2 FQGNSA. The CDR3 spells CASSLRQGSGYTF. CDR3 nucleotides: TGTGCCAGCAGCTTACGACAGGGTTCTGGCTACACCTTC.

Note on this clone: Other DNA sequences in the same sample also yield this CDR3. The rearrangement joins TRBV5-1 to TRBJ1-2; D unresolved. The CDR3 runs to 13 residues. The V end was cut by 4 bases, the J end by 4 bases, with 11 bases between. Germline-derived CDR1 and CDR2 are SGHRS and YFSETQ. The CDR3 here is CASSLDGIYGYTF. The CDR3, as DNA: TGCGCCAGCAGCCTGGATGGGATCTATGGCTACACCTTC.

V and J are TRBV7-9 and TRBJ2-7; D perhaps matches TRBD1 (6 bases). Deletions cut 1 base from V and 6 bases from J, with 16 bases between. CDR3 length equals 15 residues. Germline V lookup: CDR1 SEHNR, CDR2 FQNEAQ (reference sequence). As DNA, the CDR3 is TGTGCCAGCAGCTTAGGAGGCAGGGGACCTCTCGAGCAGTACTTC. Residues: CASSLGGRGPLEQYF.

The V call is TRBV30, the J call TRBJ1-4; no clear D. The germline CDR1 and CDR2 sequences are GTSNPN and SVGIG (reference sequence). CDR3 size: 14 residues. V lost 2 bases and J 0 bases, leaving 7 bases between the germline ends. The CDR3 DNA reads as TGTGCCTGGAGTTTATCCGCAACTAATGAAAAACTGTTTTTT. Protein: CAWSLSATNEKLFF.

As DNA, the CDR3 is TGTGCCAGCAGCTTGCCCAGGGTGAACTCCTACAATGAGCAGTTCTTC. This gives the protein CASSLPRVNSYNEQFF. The chain links TRBV5-4 to TRBJ2-1; TRBD1 might be the D (5 bases). The germline gives CDR1 SGHNT, CDR2 YYREEE (reference sequence). Trimming shortened V by 1 base and J by 0 bases, and 11 bases separated the two germline ends. CDR3 length equals 16 residues.

In nucleotides, the CDR3 is TGTGCCAGTAGTATTAAGGGTGAGATGAACACTGAAGCTTTCTTT. It codes for CASSIKGEMNTEAFF. The rearrangement uses TRBV19 and TRBJ1-1, with D unclear. Trimming took off 3 bases at V and 0 bases at J, with 11 bases between the two ends. The CDR3 totals 15 residues. Per germline, CDR1 LNHDA and CDR2 SQIVND (reference sequence). Full variable domain (outside the CDR3, taken from reference TRBV19 and TRBJ1-1): DGGITQSPKYLFRKEGQNVTLSCEQNLNHDAMYWYRQDPGQGLRLIYYSQIVNDFQKGDIAEGYSVSREKKESFPLTVTSAQKNPTAFYLCASSIKGEMNTEAFFGQGTRLTVV.

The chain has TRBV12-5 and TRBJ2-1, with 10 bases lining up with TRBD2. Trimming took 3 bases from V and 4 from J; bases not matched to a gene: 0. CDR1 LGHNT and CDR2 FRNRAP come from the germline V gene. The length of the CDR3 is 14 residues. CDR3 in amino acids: CASGLAGGYNEQFF. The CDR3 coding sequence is TGTGCTAGTGGTTTAGCGGGAGGGTACAATGAGCAGTTCTTC.

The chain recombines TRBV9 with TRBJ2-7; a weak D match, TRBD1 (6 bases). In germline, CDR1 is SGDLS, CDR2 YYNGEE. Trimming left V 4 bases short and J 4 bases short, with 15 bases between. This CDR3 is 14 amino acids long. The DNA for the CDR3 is TGTGCCAGCAGCCGCCGAGACAGGCCGTACGAGCAGTACTTC. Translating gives CASSRRDRPYEQYF.

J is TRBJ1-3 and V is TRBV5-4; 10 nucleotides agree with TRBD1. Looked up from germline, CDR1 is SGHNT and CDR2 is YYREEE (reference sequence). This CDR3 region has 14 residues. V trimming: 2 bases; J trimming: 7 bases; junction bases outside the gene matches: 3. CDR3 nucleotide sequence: TGTGCCAGCAGCTTCCGGGGACAGGGGAACACCATATATTTT. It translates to CASSFRGQGNTIYF.